This T cell receptor (beta chain) was obtained from a study of blood T cell repertoires in COVID-19. Clones were sequenced by immunoSEQ multiplex PCR, and TCRdb holds only the in-frame ones, with some missing. The sample carries 210,000 or so clones, around 90% recorded once. Germline CDR1 and CDR2: MNHEY and SVGEGT. V lost 6 bases and J lost 1; bases outside the gene matches: 13. The CDR3 is 18 residues long. This chain links TRBV6-2 or TRBV6-3 with TRBJ2-1; 9 nucleotides agree with TRBD2. The sequence was obtained from a man aged 30 to 39 who had recovered from COVID-19. The sample taken for sequencing was PBMCs or T cells enriched from blood (not recorded which). CDR3 nucleotides: TGTGCCAGCAGCCCCCTGGCGGGGGGGCCAGTTTCCTACAATGAGCAGTTCTTC. This sequence encodes CASSPLAGGPVSYNEQFF.